Below are 16 T cell receptor beta chains sequenced from a single sample in a study of T cells after yellow fever vaccination. Each CDR3 protein gets one entry after TCRdb re-called the 5' RACE reads with MiXCR. The repertoire holds hundreds of thousands of distinct CDR3 sequences, approximately 13% seen once, with about 3% in the top ten. The material was CD4+ T cells sorted from PBMCs, obtained 15 days after the yellow fever booster vaccination. The receptors were sampled from a man aged 18 to 35 who received the YFV17D yellow fever vaccine.

The sample holds many counts of this clonotype. The chain is built from TRBV6-1 and TRBJ2-3; no reliable D call. The V gene's germline CDR1 is MNHNS and CDR2 SASEGT. The V and J ends lost 3 bases and 4 bases respectively, with 8 bases between them. The CDR3 is 13 residues long. The CDR3 bases are TGTGCCAGCAGTGACCGCCAGCCAGATACGCAGTATTTT. Protein sequence: CASSDRQPDTQYF.

The table lists this clonotype with a few counts. J is TRBJ1-4 and V is TRBV7-8; perhaps TRBD1 as D (5 bases). The germline gives CDR1 SGHVS, CDR2 FQNEAQ. V lost 4 bases to trimming and J lost 8 bases, with 32 bases between them. The CDR3 has 20 residues. The CDR3 here is CASSWDRGRVSGDRREKLFF. DNA for the CDR3: TGTGCCAGCAGCTGGGACCGGGGAAGGGTATCCGGAGACAGAAGAGAAAAACTGTTTTTT. Complete variable domain (other parts from reference TRBV7-8 and TRBJ1-4): GAGVSQSPRYKVAKRGQDVALRCDPISGHVSLFWYQQALGQGPEFLTYFQNEAQLDKSGLPSDRFFAERPEGSVSTLKIQRTQQEDSAVYLCASSWDRGRVSGDRREKLFFGSGTQLSVL.

This clonotype was observed a few times. The V gene is TRBV7-2, the J gene TRBJ1-3; D might be TRBD1 (6 bases). CDR3 length: 17 amino acids. Trimming took off 3 bases at V and 3 bases at J, with 18 bases between the two ends. Germline V lookup: CDR1 SGHTA, CDR2 FQGNSA. CDR3 sequence (DNA): TGTGCCAGCAGCTTCTCGCTATCCAGGGGAGGTGGAAACACCATATATTTT. It is translated as CASSFSLSRGGGNTIYF. The whole variable domain, remainder taken from reference TRBV7-2 and TRBJ1-3, is GAGVSQSPSNKVTEKGKDVELRCDPISGHTALYWYRQSLGQGLEFLIYFQGNSAPDKSGLPSDRFSAERTGGSVSTLTIQRTQQEDSAVYLCASSFSLSRGGGNTIYFGEGSWLTVV.

The chain uses TRBV6-2 or TRBV6-3 and TRBJ1-6; 9 bases fit TRBD1. Per the germline V gene, CDR1 is MNHEY and CDR2 is SVGEGT. The CDR3 contains 14 residues. V lost 6 bases, J lost 6 bases, and 3 bases stayed unmatched. Written as DNA, the CDR3 is TGTGCCAGCAGACTACAGGGGGCTAATTCACCCCTCCACTTT. Residues: CASRLQGANSPLHF.

This clonotype occurred a few times. The V gene is TRBV6-6, the J gene TRBJ1-5; possibly TRBD1 for D (5 bases). This CDR3 comprises 13 residues. V dropped 6 bases and J dropped 5 bases, with 11 bases sitting between them. Germline loops: CDR1 MNHNY, CDR2 SVGAGI (reference sequence). The CDR3 loop reads CASSLRGYQPQHF. The CDR3 coding sequence is TGTGCCAGCAGCCTGAGGGGTTATCAGCCCCAGCATTTT.

V is TRBV5-4 and J is TRBJ2-4; possibly TRBD1 for D (6 bases). Deletions cut 1 base from V and 0 bases from J, with 8 bases between. The CDR3 loop spans 15 amino acids. The germline V gene encodes CDR1 SGHNT and CDR2 YYREEE (reference sequence). The CDR3: CASSLQQGAKNIQYF. In DNA form, the CDR3 reads TGTGCCAGCAGCTTGCAACAGGGAGCCAAAAACATTCAGTACTTC.

The rearrangement links TRBV6-2 or TRBV6-3 to TRBJ2-7; 9 bases align to TRBD2. This CDR3 is built from 15 residues. CDR1 and CDR2 (germline): MNHEY, SVGEGT. V trimming: 6 bases; J trimming: 4 bases; junction bases outside the gene matches: 10. CDR3 sequence (DNA): TGTGCCAGCAGGGATACGGGACTAGCAAGGTACGAGCAGTACGTC. Its translation: CASRDTGLARYEQYV.

This chain joins TRBV7-2 and TRBJ2-3; D unclear. Trimming left V 7 bases short and J 0 bases short, with 11 bases between. The CDR3 covers 14 residues. Germline V gives CDR1 SGHTA, CDR2 FQGNSA. The CDR3: CASILIPSTDTQYF. The CDR3 DNA reads TGTGCCAGCATCCTCATACCGAGCACAGATACGCAGTATTTT.

The V call is TRBV18, the J call TRBJ1-1; 8 bases line up with TRBD1. Germline values: CDR1 KGHSH, CDR2 LQKENI. V was pared by 5 bases and J by 5 bases, with 10 bases of the junction left unmatched. The CDR3 runs to 15 residues. The CDR3 sequence is CASSSTGVTWTEAFF. The CDR3 DNA sequence: TGTGCCAGCTCATCGACAGGGGTGACATGGACTGAAGCTTTCTTT.

Only a few counts were recorded for this clonotype. The chain employs TRBV12-3 or TRBV12-4 and TRBJ1-1; 8 positions match TRBD1. This CDR3 has 15 amino acids. Trimming cost V 8 bases and J 1 base; bases outside gene matches: 9. The CDR3 protein is CASRQGTAWNTEAFF. CDR3 in DNA: TGTGCCAGCCGACAGGGGACGGCCTGGAACACTGAAGCTTTCTTT.

The chain links TRBV19 to TRBJ1-6; possibly TRBD1 for D (6 bases). This CDR3 is built from 14 residues. Trimming cost V 5 bases and J 14 bases, with 19 bases left between them. Germline CDR1 and CDR2: LNHDA and SQIVND (reference sequence). The CDR3: CASSAGTRPGALHF. The DNA for the CDR3 is TGTGCCAGTAGTGCTGGGACACGGCCAGGGGCCCTCCACTTT.

V and J are TRBV3-1 and TRBJ1-5, with D possibly TRBD1 on 5 matching bases. The length of the CDR3 is 16 residues. Germline V lookup: CDR1 LGHDT, CDR2 YNNKEL (reference sequence). V shed 3 bases and J shed 5 bases, with 17 bases lying between them. CDR3 residues: CASSHGWSGGHQPQHF. The CDR3 nucleotides are TGTGCCAGCAGCCACGGATGGTCGGGGGGACATCAGCCCCAGCATTTT.

V and J are TRBV12-3 or TRBV12-4 and TRBJ1-3, with 7 bases that match TRBD1. V lost 6 bases to trimming and J lost 6 bases; unmatched junction nucleotides: 2. The CDR3 is 12 residues long. Here the CDR3 DNA reads TGTGCCAGCAGAACAGGGGAAAACACCATATATTTT. Its protein is CASRTGENTIYF.

This clonotype was seen a few times. V and J are TRBV12-3 or TRBV12-4 and TRBJ2-2; TRBD2 is a possible D gene (6 bases). V shed 8 bases and J shed 1 base, with 8 bases lying between them. This CDR3 contains 13 residues. CDR3 sequence: CASGEENTGELFF. The CDR3 DNA reads as TGTGCCAGCGGGGAGGAGAACACCGGGGAGCTGTTTTTT.

This clonotype was picked up many times. This rearrangement joins TRBV6-2 or TRBV6-3 to TRBJ2-3; 10 bases line up with TRBD1. Germline V gives CDR1 MNHEY, CDR2 SVGEGT. Germline trimming cut 6 bases from V and 4 bases from J; bases unmatched to any gene: 7. CDR3 length: 15 residues. The CDR3, as DNA: TGTGCCAGCAGACCCGGGACAGGGGAGCCAGATACGCAGTATTTT. This sequence encodes CASRPGTGEPDTQYF.

The chain joins TRBV7-3 to TRBJ1-1; TRBD1 agrees at 7 bases. CDR3 length: 13 residues. Germline loops: CDR1 SGHTA, CDR2 FQGTGA. V shed 5 bases and J 5 bases; nucleotides not matched to a gene: 5. The CDR3 nucleotides read TGTGCCAGCAGCGCGACAGGGTTTACTGAAGCTTTCTTT. Residues: CASSATGFTEAFF.